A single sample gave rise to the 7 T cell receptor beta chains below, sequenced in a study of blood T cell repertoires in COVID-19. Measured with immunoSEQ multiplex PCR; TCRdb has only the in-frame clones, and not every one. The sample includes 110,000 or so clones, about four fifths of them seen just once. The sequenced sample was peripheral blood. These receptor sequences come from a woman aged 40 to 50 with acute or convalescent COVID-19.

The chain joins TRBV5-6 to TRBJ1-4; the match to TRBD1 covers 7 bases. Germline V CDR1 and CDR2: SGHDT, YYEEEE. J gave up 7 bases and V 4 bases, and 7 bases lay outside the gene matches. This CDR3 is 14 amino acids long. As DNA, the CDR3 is TGTGCCAGCAGCCTGACAGGGCTGGGTGAAAAACTGTTTTTT. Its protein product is CASSLTGLGEKLFF.

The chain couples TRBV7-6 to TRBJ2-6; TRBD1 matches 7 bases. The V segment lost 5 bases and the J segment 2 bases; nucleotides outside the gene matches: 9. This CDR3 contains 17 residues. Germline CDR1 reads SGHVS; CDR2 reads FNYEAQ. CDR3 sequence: CASSGVTGIAGANVLTF. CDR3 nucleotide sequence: TGTGCCAGCAGCGGGGTGACAGGGATCGCTGGGGCCAACGTCCTGACTTTC.

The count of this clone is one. CDR3 sequence: CASAGGGGTDTQYF. CDR3 nucleotide sequence: TGCGCCAGCGCGGGCGGGGGCGGAACAGATACGCAGTATTTT. The V call is TRBV5-1, the J call TRBJ2-3; perhaps TRBD2 as D (7 bases). V was trimmed by 7 bases and J by 3 bases, leaving 15 bases between them. Germline-derived CDR1 and CDR2 are SGHRS and YFSETQ. The CDR3 has 14 residues.

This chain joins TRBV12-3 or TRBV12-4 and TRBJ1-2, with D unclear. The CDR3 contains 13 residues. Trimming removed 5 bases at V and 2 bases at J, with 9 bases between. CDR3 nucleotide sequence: TGTGCCAGCAGTCGACTCTTGAACTATGGCTACACCTTC. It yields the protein CASSRLLNYGYTF.

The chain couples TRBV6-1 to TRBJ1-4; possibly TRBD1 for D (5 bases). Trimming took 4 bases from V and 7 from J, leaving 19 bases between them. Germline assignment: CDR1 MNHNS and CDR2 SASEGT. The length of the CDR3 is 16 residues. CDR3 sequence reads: CASSGSFRDGGEKLFF. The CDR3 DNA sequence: TGTGCCAGCAGTGGAAGTTTCCGGGACGGGGGTGAAAAACTGTTTTTT.

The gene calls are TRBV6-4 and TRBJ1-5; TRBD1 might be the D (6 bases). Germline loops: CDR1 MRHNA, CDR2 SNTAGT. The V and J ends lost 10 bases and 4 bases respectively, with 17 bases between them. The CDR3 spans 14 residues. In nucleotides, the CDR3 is TGTGCCACCATATTAGGACAGAGAAATCAGCCCCAGCATTTT. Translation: CATILGQRNQPQHF.

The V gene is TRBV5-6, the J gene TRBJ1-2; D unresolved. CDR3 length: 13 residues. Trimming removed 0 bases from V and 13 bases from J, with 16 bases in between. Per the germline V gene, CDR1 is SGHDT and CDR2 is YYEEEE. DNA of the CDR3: TGTGCCAGCAGCTTGGGGGCCCCTCGGGCGGGCACCTTC. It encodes CASSLGAPRAGTF.